This entry lists 6 T cell receptor beta chains sequenced from one sample in a study of T cell repertoires in cytomegalovirus infection. TCRdb re-derived calls from the reads in MiXCR, one entry per CDR3 protein. The sample yields roughly 220,000 distinct CDR3 sequences, approximately 40% seen once. For these receptors, no antigen is known. The sample in question was CD8+ T cells from cultured PBMCs, obtained from culture after CMV antigen stimulation. These receptors originate from a human donor in good health (CMV status not recorded). Some clones in this sample may be carry-over from other donors' samples.

This clonotype was recorded a few times. V gene TRBV7-9 combines with J gene TRBJ2-3; unclear D gene. Trimming removed 6 bases from V and 3 bases from J, with 19 bases in between. The CDR3 has 16 amino acids. Germline V lookup: CDR1 SEHNR, CDR2 FQNEAQ (reference sequence). The CDR3 coding sequence is TGTGCCAGCAGAACGGGCTTCGACCGACTTACAGATACGCAGTATTTT. Translated: CASRTGFDRLTDTQYF.

This chain joins TRBV7-9 and TRBJ1-1, with 8 bases aligning to TRBD1. The CDR3 is 14 amino acids. Germline values: CDR1 SEHNR, CDR2 FQNEAQ (reference sequence). J was trimmed by 4 bases and V by 7 bases; bases with no gene match: 8. The DNA of the CDR3 is TGTGCCAGCACCCTACAGGGACAGGTCACTGAAGCTTTCTTT. It codes for CASTLQGQVTEAFF.

This sequence joins TRBV11-2 and TRBJ2-3; 9 bases fit TRBD1. The CDR3 sequence is 14 residues long. V shed 6 bases and J 4 bases; nucleotides not matched to a gene: 5. Germline V lookup: CDR1 SGHAT, CDR2 FQNNGV. The CDR3 DNA reads as TGTGCCAGCAGAACAGGGGGCCACGCAGATACGCAGTATTTT. This sequence encodes CASRTGGHADTQYF.

V and J are TRBV20-1 and TRBJ2-7; D tentatively fits TRBD1 or TRBD2 (5 bases each). With 0 bases removed from V and 5 bases from J, the gap between germline ends came to 14 bases. CDR3 length: 14 amino acids. Germline assignment: CDR1 DFQATT and CDR2 SNEGSKA (reference sequence). The CDR3 bases are TGCAGTGCTAGAGAGGGGCAGGGAGTCCACGAGCAGTACTTC. It specifies CSAREGQGVHEQYF.

This clonotype appeared a few times. This chain uses TRBV18 with TRBJ1-4, with TRBD1 matching over 7 bases. The V gene's germline CDR1 is KGHSH and CDR2 LQKENI. The CDR3 has 17 residues. The V and J ends lost 1 base and 0 bases, in that order; junction bases with no gene match: 5. The CDR3 sequence: CASSPRIQGATNEKLFF. DNA of the CDR3: TGTGCCAGCTCACCACGTATCCAGGGGGCAACTAATGAAAAACTGTTTTTT.

This chain uses TRBV12-3 or TRBV12-4 with TRBJ2-3; 7 nucleotides line up with TRBD1. There are 16 residues in the CDR3. Trimming at V came to 1 base and at J to 3 bases, leaving 7 bases not matched to a gene. The CDR3 DNA follows: TGTGCCAGCAGTTTAGGCCGGGACAGACTGACAGATACGCAGTATTTT. The encoded protein is CASSLGRDRLTDTQYF.